This T cell receptor (beta chain) was observed in a study of blood T cell repertoires in COVID-19. Here immunoSEQ multiplex PCR was the method, and the copy in TCRdb shows in-frame clones only, minus some. The repertoire consists of roughly 190,000 clones, with 86% occurring once and the leading ten covering approximately 6.5%. V lost 6 bases to trimming and J lost 14 bases; unmatched junction nucleotides: 10. Germline-derived CDR1 and CDR2 are LNHDA and SQIVND (reference sequence). CDR3 length: 14 amino acids. The chain joins TRBV19 to TRBJ2-3; TRBD2 matches at 14 bases. The sequenced sample consisted of peripheral blood. The receptor was derived from a woman over 75 in a cohort sampled during active or convalescent COVID-19. The CDR3 nucleotides are TGTGCCAGTAGCGAAGGGACTAGCGGGAGAAAGTCGTATTTT. This translates into CASSEGTSGRKSYF.